This TCR beta chain was recorded in a study of blood T cell repertoires in COVID-19. Across the whole study: Sites across the United States, Italy and Spain contributed samples from acute and convalescent COVID-19.

V lost 4 bases and J lost 4; bases outside the gene matches: 17. Germline V gives CDR1 ENHRY, CDR2 SYGVKD. The CDR3 extends over 18 amino acids. Authors' methods: By means of reference gene primer amplification, nucleated cell counts were estimated. The table came from immunoSEQ multiplex PCR; TCRdb's copy has only in-frame clones and leaves some out. V, J and clone size derive from that table, while D and trimming were established from the DNA sequence. Of fewer than 250,000 clones in the sample, roughly 85% are singletons; the top ten hold 3% to 4.5%. This sequence joins TRBV10-3 and TRBJ2-3; 7 nucleotides align to TRBD2. The specimen sequenced was PBMCs or T cells enriched from blood (not recorded which). This receptor was obtained from a woman aged 40 to 50 with acute COVID-19. The CDR3 nucleotides read TGTGCCATCAGTGCAAGAGAAGGCGGGAGTTGGGGCTCAGATACGCAGTATTTT. Protein sequence: CAISAREGGSWGSDTQYF.